The 15 T cell receptor beta chains given below trace back to one sample, sequenced in a study of regulatory T cells in long-lasting Graves disease. Both iRepertoire HTBI primers and Arm-PCR of CDR3 regions were used to build the TCR beta libraries. TCRdb processed the multiplex PCR reads anew with MiXCR; each CDR3 protein has one entry. The data show about 340,000 distinct CDR3 sequences, 20% seen once. Time point denoted: persistent/refractory GD, antithyroid drugs over 5 years with positive TRAb. The TCR library used RNA extracted from PBMCs. The source material was peripheral blood mononuclear cells (PBMCs), sampled when the disease was refractory, from a patient treated with antithyroid drugs. The receptors here all came from a female donor with Graves disease.

This rearrangement joins TRBV7-9 to TRBJ1-5, with 7 bases matching TRBD1. Trimming at V came to 4 bases and at J to 4 bases, leaving 4 bases not matched to a gene. Germline V gene sequence: CDR1 SEHNR, CDR2 FQNEAQ (reference sequence). The CDR3 runs to 14 residues. The CDR3 region has the DNA TGTGCCAGCAGCTCGGGACAGAAGAATCAGCCCCAGCATTTT. Translated, it gives CASSSGQKNQPQHF.

This sequence joins TRBV6-1 and TRBJ1-1; weak D call: TRBD1 (6 bases). The CDR3 is made up of 11 amino acids. The germline V gene encodes CDR1 MNHNS and CDR2 SASEGT. The ends were cut back, 6 bases at V and 11 bases at J, with 13 bases in the middle. DNA for the CDR3: TGTGCCAGCAGCCCGGGACAAGTTGCTTTCTTT. The encoded protein is CASSPGQVAFF.

There are many counts of this clonotype. This chain links TRBV12-3 or TRBV12-4 with TRBJ1-4, with unresolved D. The ends were cut back, 7 bases at V and 5 bases at J, with 14 bases in the middle. The CDR3 has 14 amino acids. DNA of the CDR3: TGTGCCAGCACCCCGACAAGAGGGAATGAAAAACTGTTTTTT. This gives the protein CASTPTRGNEKLFF.

The V gene is TRBV6-5, the J gene TRBJ2-7; D gene uncertain. The CDR3 extends over 15 amino acids. Germline loops: CDR1 MNHEY, CDR2 SVGAGI. The V gene lost 0 bases and the J gene lost 5 bases, with 14 bases spanning the gap. Here the CDR3 reads CASSYSKDRGNEQYF. DNA of the CDR3: TGTGCCAGCAGTTACTCTAAGGATAGAGGAAACGAGCAGTACTTC.

The rearrangement joins TRBV15 to TRBJ2-3, with D unresolved. The V end was cut by 0 bases, the J end by 2 bases, with 9 bases between. The germline gives CDR1 LNHNV, CDR2 YYDKDF (reference sequence). There are 15 residues in the CDR3. CDR3 coding DNA: TGTGCCACCAGCAGAGATAGTGTCCTCACAGATACGCAGTATTTT. Residues: CATSRDSVLTDTQYF.

This chain joins TRBV20-1 and TRBJ1-1, with a possible D match to TRBD1 (6 bases). The CDR3 is made up of 13 amino acids. Germline loops: CDR1 DFQATT, CDR2 SNEGSKA (reference sequence). V dropped 6 bases and J dropped 4 bases, with 15 bases sitting between them. The CDR3 DNA is TGCAGTGCCCCACCCAGGGGTACCACTGAAGCTTTCTTT. This gives the protein CSAPPRGTTEAFF.

Concerning this clonotype: Relative to the germline gene, one junction end is altered; a read error may explain this. The V and J genes are TRBV25-1 and TRBJ1-4, with 7 bases aligning to TRBD1. Germline values: CDR1 MGHDK, CDR2 SYGVNS. The CDR3 is 14 amino acids. The CDR3 sequence: CASCDRAINEKLFF. DNA of the CDR3: TGTGCCAGCTGTGACAGGGCGATTAATGAAAAACTGTTTTTT.

This clonotype was counted a few times. This chain links TRBV15 with TRBJ2-7, with D perhaps matching TRBD2 (6 bases). The CDR3 sequence is 14 residues long. The germline gives CDR1 LNHNV, CDR2 YYDKDF (reference sequence). Trimming pared 0 bases from V and 3 bases from J, leaving 9 bases between. This CDR3 reads CATSRDPGGYEQYF. CDR3 coding DNA: TGTGCCACCAGCAGAGACCCCGGGGGCTACGAGCAGTACTTC.

This clonotype came up many times. The V gene is TRBV29-1, the J gene TRBJ1-5; the match to TRBD1 covers 9 bases. Germline CDR1 SQVTM, CDR2 ANQGSEA. The trim removed 4 bases at V and 4 bases at J, leaving 5 bases unmatched. This CDR3 is 14 amino acids long. CDR3: CSVATGTGNQPQHF. CDR3 DNA: TGCAGCGTTGCTACCGGGACAGGGAATCAGCCCCAGCATTTT.

V and J are TRBV11-3 and TRBJ1-3, with D possibly being TRBD1 (5 bases). From germline, CDR1 is SGHNT and CDR2 YENEEA. The CDR3 extends over 13 amino acids. V was pared by 4 bases and J by 12 bases, with 16 bases between. The CDR3 region is CASSSGTAGNIYF. The DNA for the CDR3 is TGTGCCAGCAGCTCGGGGACCGCCGGGAACATATATTTT. The variable domain in full, completed from reference TRBV11-3 and TRBJ1-3, reads EAGVVQSPRYKIIEKKQPVAFWCNPISGHNTLYWYLQNLGQGPELLIRYENEEAVDDSQLPKDRFSAERLKGVDSTLKIQPAELGDSAVYLCASSSGTAGNIYFGEGSWLTVV.

Points on this clonotype: Relative to the germline gene, one junction end is altered; a read error may explain this. The chain uses TRBV6-1 and TRBJ2-6; 9 nucleotides line up with TRBD2. The CDR3 runs 15 residues. The germline gives CDR1 MNHNS, CDR2 SASEGT. CDR3 in DNA: TGTGCCGGCAGGGAAGGACTAGCGGGGGCCAACGTCCTGACTTTC. As protein: CAGREGLAGANVLTF.

At least ten counts were recorded for this clonotype. The genes are TRBV28 and TRBJ1-2; 7 nucleotides align to TRBD1. After removal of 5 bases from V and 4 bases from J, the junction contained 4 bases not matched to a gene. Looked up from germline, CDR1 is MDHEN and CDR2 is SYDVKM. CDR3 length: 13 residues. In nucleotides, the CDR3 is TGTGCCAGCAGTACCGGGACAGTCTATGGCTACACCTTC. Translated: CASSTGTVYGYTF.

There are many counts of this clonotype. The chain has TRBV28 and TRBJ2-4, with 12 positions matching TRBD2. CDR3 length: 17 residues. The V segment lost 3 bases and the J segment 1 base; nucleotides outside the gene matches: 4. Germline V lookup: CDR1 MDHEN, CDR2 SYDVKM. The CDR3 protein is CASSFRLAGDAKNIQYF. In DNA, the CDR3 is TGTGCCAGCAGTTTCCGACTAGCGGGAGATGCCAAAAACATTCAGTACTTC.

The CDR3 bases are TGTGCCTGGAGTACCTGGAGCAATCAGCCCCAGCATTTT. Translating it yields CAWSTWSNQPQHF. The chain uses TRBV30 and TRBJ1-5, with D unresolved. Germline CDR1 and CDR2: GTSNPN and SVGIG (reference sequence). This CDR3 has 13 residues. V was clipped by 2 bases and J by 1 base, with 6 bases between them.

This clonotype has just a few counts. V usage is TRBV19 and J usage is TRBJ2-7; 8 bases match TRBD1. The CDR3 sequence is 13 residues long. After removal of 7 bases from V and 4 bases from J, the junction contained 6 bases not matched to a gene. Germline V gene sequence: CDR1 LNHDA, CDR2 SQIVND (reference sequence). This chain's CDR3 is CASTDREAYEQYF. CDR3 bases: TGTGCCAGTACGGACAGGGAGGCGTACGAGCAGTACTTC.